These T cell receptor beta chains were read from a single sample in a study of T-cell memory formation after mild COVID-19. TCRdb reprocessed the 5' RACE reads via MiXCR and lists one record per CDR3 protein. The data contain approximately 250,000 distinct CDR3 sequences, roughly a sixth of them singletons. The sequencing input was PBMCs or a T cell subset sorted from them (not recorded which). The receptors originated from a young man who had mild COVID-19 (a few samples of this study predate the infection). Cell type and time point are not known. The CDR3 runs from the conserved cysteine through the conserved F or W. Not every row has a clone size; where given, it reads once, few, many or a size class.

V gene: TRBV28; clone size: many; J gene: TRBJ2-2; CDR3 protein: CATLPGDRDTGELFF
V gene: TRBV20-1; clone size: -; J gene: TRBJ2-7; CDR3 protein: CSAPGQGEGTYEQYF
V gene: TRBV3-1; clone size: -; J gene: TRBJ2-7; CDR3 protein: CASSQISGLEQYF
V gene: TRBV20-1; clone size: few; J gene: TRBJ2-7; CDR3 protein: CSARTGAGGHF
V gene: TRBV29-1; clone size: few; J gene: TRBJ2-1; CDR3 protein: CSSGTEYNEQFF
V gene: TRBV4-3; clone size: few; J gene: TRBJ1-1; CDR3 protein: CASSQGGYGTEAFF
V gene: TRBV6-2/TRBV6-3; clone size: few; J gene: TRBJ1-4; CDR3 protein: CASNDPSTAGEKLFF
V gene: TRBV18; clone size: few; J gene: TRBJ1-1; CDR3 protein: CASSDRANTEAFF
V gene: TRBV7-8; clone size: -; J gene: TRBJ2-1; CDR3 protein: CASRDGQGNEQFF
V gene: TRBV9; clone size: few; J gene: TRBJ1-2; CDR3 protein: CASKGSENYGYTF
V gene: TRBV12-3/TRBV12-4; clone size: few; J gene: TRBJ2-1; CDR3 protein: CASSLGRLAGDYRFF
V gene: TRBV4-2; clone size: few; J gene: TRBJ1-2; CDR3 protein: CASSQTGTYVNYGYTF
V gene: TRBV6-2/TRBV6-3; clone size: -; J gene: TRBJ2-1; CDR3 protein: CASSFGGLAGGPYNEQFF
V gene: TRBV11-3; clone size: few; J gene: TRBJ2-7; CDR3 protein: CASSYSRNGEQYF
V gene: TRBV5-1; clone size: -; J gene: TRBJ2-1; CDR3 protein: CASIPGPPGNEQVF
V gene: TRBV20-1; clone size: few; J gene: TRBJ2-3; CDR3 protein: CSAPSLVSDTQYF
V gene: TRBV5-1; clone size: once; J gene: TRBJ1-5; CDR3 protein: CASSFDQDQPQHF
V gene: TRBV12-3/TRBV12-4; clone size: -; J gene: TRBJ1-5; CDR3 protein: CASATGGNQPQHF
V gene: TRBV28; clone size: -; J gene: TRBJ2-1; CDR3 protein: CASTRERGEQFF
V gene: TRBV5-6; clone size: few; J gene: TRBJ2-7; CDR3 protein: CASSLERTYEQYF
V gene: TRBV20-1; clone size: many; J gene: TRBJ2-7; CDR3 protein: CSARDLGGYEQYF
V gene: TRBV15; clone size: -; J gene: TRBJ2-5; CDR3 protein: CATSRDGQGGETQYF
V gene: TRBV4-1; clone size: -; J gene: TRBJ1-5; CDR3 protein: CASSQWPTGYSNQPQHF
V gene: TRBV4-3; clone size: few; J gene: TRBJ1-1; CDR3 protein: CASSQEFAADEAFF
V gene: TRBV12-3/TRBV12-4; clone size: -; J gene: TRBJ2-5; CDR3 protein: CASSFQVGETQYF
V gene: TRBV29-1; clone size: -; J gene: TRBJ1-2; CDR3 protein: CSDGQVKGYTF
V gene: TRBV20-1; clone size: -; J gene: TRBJ2-3; CDR3 protein: CSARDSRGTDTQYF
V gene: TRBV12-3/TRBV12-4; clone size: -; J gene: TRBJ2-1; CDR3 protein: CASSRLQEQFF
V gene: TRBV3-1; clone size: many; J gene: TRBJ2-3; CDR3 protein: CASSQEASGSTDTQYF
V gene: TRBV18; clone size: -; J gene: TRBJ1-6; CDR3 protein: CASSHDRDSPLHF
V gene: TRBV9; clone size: -; J gene: TRBJ2-3; CDR3 protein: CASSVGLAASTDTQYF
V gene: TRBV4-1; clone size: -; J gene: TRBJ1-2; CDR3 protein: CASSQDNRVATF
V gene: TRBV7-2; clone size: -; J gene: TRBJ1-2; CDR3 protein: CASSSEPNYGYTF
V gene: TRBV7-3; clone size: -; J gene: TRBJ2-2; CDR3 protein: CASAIGAYTGELFF
V gene: TRBV27; clone size: many; J gene: TRBJ2-1; CDR3 protein: CASSGARRGSYNEQFF
V gene: TRBV7-2; clone size: -; J gene: TRBJ2-7; CDR3 protein: CASRLWDYSYEQYF
V gene: TRBV15; clone size: -; J gene: TRBJ2-3; CDR3 protein: CATLGEGDGTDTQYF
V gene: TRBV7-9; clone size: -; J gene: TRBJ2-7; CDR3 protein: CASSPPVASGGAPYEQYF
V gene: TRBV5-1; clone size: many; J gene: TRBJ1-1; CDR3 protein: CASKVRLEGWGTEAFF
V gene: TRBV12-3/TRBV12-4; clone size: few; J gene: TRBJ2-5; CDR3 protein: CASSLAVETQYF